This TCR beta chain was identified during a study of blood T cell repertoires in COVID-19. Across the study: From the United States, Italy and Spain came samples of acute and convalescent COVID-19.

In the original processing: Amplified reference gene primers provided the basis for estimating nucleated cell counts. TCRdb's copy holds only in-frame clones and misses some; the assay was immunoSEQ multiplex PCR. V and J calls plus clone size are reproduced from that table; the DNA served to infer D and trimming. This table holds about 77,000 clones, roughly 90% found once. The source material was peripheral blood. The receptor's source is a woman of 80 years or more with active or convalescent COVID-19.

The CDR3 sequence is CASSQDGSEQFF. For the CDR3, the DNA is TGCGCCAGCAGCCAAGACGGTAGTGAGCAGTTCTTC. The rearrangement joins TRBV4-1 to TRBJ2-1; D unresolved. This CDR3 contains 12 residues. Germline CDR1 and CDR2: MGHRA and YSYEKL. V lost 0 bases and J 9 bases, leaving 6 bases between the germline ends.